The 7 T cell receptor delta chains listed next were all sequenced from one sample in a study of gamma-delta T cells after stem cell transplantation. TCRdb re-analyzed the RT-PCR reads via CATT. The sample shows 2,500 to 3,500 delta-chain clones, 2% to 3% of them seen only once. Sequenced: gamma-delta T cells. Receptors were obtained from a human donor. It is not recorded whose cells these are; they may come from a transplant donor.

This clone was counted between two and nine times. With a far larger clone one base away, a read error is the likely cause. The chain is built from TRDV2 and TRDJ1, with 9 bases aligning to TRDD3. This CDR3 is built from 20 residues. Germline CDR1 is GEAIGNYY and CDR2 is EKD. CDR3 nucleotides: TGTGCCTGTGACATCAATACTGGGGGACCCTGGGGCATATACACCGATAAACCCATCTTT. This sequence encodes CACDINTGGPWGIYTDKPIF.

On this clone itself: This DNA's translation and the protein TCRdb lists, from a much larger clone, do not match at residue 9, likely due to a read error; the protein shown is translated from the DNA. The chain employs TRDV2 and TRDJ1; 7 nucleotides agree with TRDD3. CDR1 and CDR2 from the germline V gene are GEAIGNYY and EKD. With V trimmed by 3 bases and J by 0 bases, 9 bases remained unmatched. This CDR3 contains 16 residues. The DNA for the CDR3 is TGTGCCTGTGACCCCCTACTGGGGAAGTACACCGATAAACTCATCTTT. It translates to CACDPLLGKYTDKLIF.

As regards this clone: This likely stems from a read error, as it lies one base from a far larger clone. Other nucleotide sequences from this sample produce the same CDR3. The chain joins TRDV2 to TRDJ1, with TRDD3 matching over 11 bases. V lost 2 bases and J lost 2; bases outside the gene matches: 12. The CDR3 totals 18 residues. Germline V gene data show CDR1 as GEAIGNYY and CDR2 as EKD. Here the CDR3 reads CACDSVLGDKGDTDKLIF. CDR3 nucleotide sequence: TGTGCCTGTGACAGTGTACTGGGGGATAAGGGGGATACCGATAAACTCATCTTT.

There are many counts of this clone. A far larger clone is one base from this, pointing to a likely read error. V usage is TRDV2 and J usage is TRDJ1; 11 nucleotides agree with TRDD3. The germline V gene encodes CDR1 GEAIGNYY and CDR2 EKD. The CDR3 contains 15 residues. The CDR3 DNA reads TGTGCCTGTCTTCTACTGGGGGATAAGGGCGATAAACCCATCTTT. Translating it yields CACLLLGDKGDKPIF.

In regard to this clone: The protein held in TCRdb is that of a much larger clone and does not match this DNA's translation at residue 6, likely because of a read error; the protein shown is translated from the DNA. This chain joins TRDV2 and TRDJ1; a weak D match, TRDD3 (5 bases). This CDR3 spans 14 amino acids. Germline CDR1 and CDR2: GEAIGNYY and EKD. The V gene lost 0 bases and the J gene lost 4 bases, with 11 bases spanning the gap. The CDR3 loop is CACDTAGMDDKLIF. DNA of the CDR3: TGTGCCTGTGACACCGCCGGGATGGACGATAAACTCATCTTT.

In this sample, this clone turned up many times. It is likely a read error: a sequence one base away is far more abundant. J is TRDJ1 and V is TRDV2; D gene ambiguous. Germline V gene data show CDR1 as GEAIGNYY and CDR2 as EKD. This CDR3 has 15 amino acids. The CDR3 loop reads CACDTLSGYTDKPIF. DNA of the CDR3: TGTGCCTGTGACACCCTATCCGGTTACACCGATAAACCCATCTTT.

This clone counts as medium-sized (0.01 to 0.1%). The rearrangement links TRDV2 to TRDJ1; a possible D gene is TRDD3 (5 bases). This CDR3 has 15 residues. The germline CDR1 and CDR2 sequences are GEAIGNYY and EKD. Between the trimmed V and J ends, which lost 0 bases and 0 bases, there was a span of 10 bases. The DNA of the CDR3 is TGTGCCTGTGACACCGTTGGGGCGTACACCGATAAACTCATCTTT. This gives the protein CACDTVGAYTDKLIF.